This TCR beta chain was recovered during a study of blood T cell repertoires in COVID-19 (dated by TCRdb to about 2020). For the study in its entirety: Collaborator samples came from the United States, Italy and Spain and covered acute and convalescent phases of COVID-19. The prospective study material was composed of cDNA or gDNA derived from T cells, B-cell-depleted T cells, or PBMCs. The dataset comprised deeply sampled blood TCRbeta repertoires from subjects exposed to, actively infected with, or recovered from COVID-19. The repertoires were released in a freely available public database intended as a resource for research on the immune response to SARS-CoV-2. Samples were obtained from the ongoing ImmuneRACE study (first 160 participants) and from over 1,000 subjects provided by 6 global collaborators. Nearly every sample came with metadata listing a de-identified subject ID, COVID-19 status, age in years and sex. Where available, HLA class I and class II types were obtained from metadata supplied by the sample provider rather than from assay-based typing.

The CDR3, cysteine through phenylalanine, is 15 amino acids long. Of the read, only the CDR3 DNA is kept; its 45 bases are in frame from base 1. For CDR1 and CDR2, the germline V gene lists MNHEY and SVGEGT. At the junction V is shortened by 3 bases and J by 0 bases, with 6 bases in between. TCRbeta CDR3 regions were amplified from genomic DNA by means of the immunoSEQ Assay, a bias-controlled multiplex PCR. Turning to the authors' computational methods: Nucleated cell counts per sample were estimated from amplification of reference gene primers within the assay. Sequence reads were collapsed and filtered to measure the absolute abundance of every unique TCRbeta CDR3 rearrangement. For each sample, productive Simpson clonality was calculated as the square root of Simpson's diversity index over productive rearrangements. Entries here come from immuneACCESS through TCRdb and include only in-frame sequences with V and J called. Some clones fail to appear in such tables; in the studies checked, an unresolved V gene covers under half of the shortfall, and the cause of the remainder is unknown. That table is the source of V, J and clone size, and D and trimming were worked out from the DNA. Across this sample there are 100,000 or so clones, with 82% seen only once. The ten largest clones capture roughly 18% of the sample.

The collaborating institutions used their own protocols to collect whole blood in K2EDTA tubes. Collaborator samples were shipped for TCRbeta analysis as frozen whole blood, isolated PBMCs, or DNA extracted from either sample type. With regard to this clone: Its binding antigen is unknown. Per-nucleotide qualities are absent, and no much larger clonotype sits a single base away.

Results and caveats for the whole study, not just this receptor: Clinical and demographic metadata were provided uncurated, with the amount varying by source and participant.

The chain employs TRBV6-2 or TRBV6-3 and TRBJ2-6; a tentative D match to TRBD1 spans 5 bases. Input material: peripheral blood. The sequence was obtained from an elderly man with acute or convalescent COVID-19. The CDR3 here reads CASSYGASGANVLTF. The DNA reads TGTGCCAGCAGTTATGGGGCCTCTGGGGCCAACGTCCTGACTTTC.